This entry lists 19 T cell receptor beta chains sequenced from one sample in a study of T cells after yellow fever vaccination. TCRdb re-called the 5' RACE reads with MiXCR, one entry per CDR3 protein. The sample yields fewer than 450,000 distinct CDR3 sequences, about 7.8% seen once. Source: PBMCs, taken more than 35 days after the first yellow fever vaccination. The receptors stem from a man between 18 and 29 years old who received the YFV17D yellow fever vaccine.

V gene TRBV5-1 combines with J gene TRBJ1-4; D gene ambiguous. The CDR3 contains 15 residues. V lost 2 bases to trimming and J lost 0 bases, with 8 bases between them. Germline V CDR1 and CDR2: SGHRS, YFSETQ. In DNA, the CDR3 is TGCGCCAGCAGCTTATCCGGCACAACTAATGAAAAACTGTTTTTT. It yields the protein CASSLSGTTNEKLFF.

This clonotype was seen a handful of times. This chain uses TRBV7-9 with TRBJ2-3, with TRBD2 as a possible D gene (6 bases). Deletions cut 4 bases from V and 3 bases from J, with 14 bases between. CDR3 length: 15 residues. Germline values: CDR1 SEHNR, CDR2 FQNEAQ (reference sequence). CDR3 protein: CASSSSPGRTDTQYF. CDR3 DNA: TGTGCCAGCAGCTCCTCTCCTGGGAGGACAGATACGCAGTATTTT. The entire variable domain, with the rest obtained from reference TRBV7-9 and TRBJ2-3, is as follows: DTGVSQNPRHKITKRGQNVTFRCDPISEHNRLYWYRQTLGQGPEFLTYFQNEAQLEKSRLLSDRFSAERPKGSFSTLEIQRTEQGDSAMYLCASSSSPGRTDTQYFGPGTRLTVL.

This clonotype has only a few counts. This CDR3 reads CSARDGFFTDTQYF. The CDR3 DNA reads TGCAGTGCTAGGGATGGGTTTTTCACAGATACGCAGTATTTT. The chain joins TRBV20-1 to TRBJ2-3; D ambiguous. V was trimmed by 3 bases and J by 2 bases, leaving 12 bases between them. CDR1 DFQATT and CDR2 SNEGSKA come from the germline V gene (reference sequence). This CDR3 spans 14 amino acids.

This rearrangement joins TRBV3-1 to TRBJ1-4, with D perhaps TRBD1 (5 bases). CDR3 size: 14 residues. The V end was cut by 4 bases, the J end by 3 bases, with 9 bases between. CDR1 and CDR2 (germline): LGHDT, YNNKEL (reference sequence). The CDR3 nucleotides are TGTGCCAGCAGCCGGGGGTTAGCTAATGAAAAACTGTTTTTT. It is translated as CASSRGLANEKLFF.

The rearrangement uses TRBV5-1 and TRBJ1-6; unclear D gene. From germline, CDR1 is SGHRS and CDR2 YFSETQ. V lost 0 bases and J 10 bases, leaving 17 bases between the germline ends. The CDR3 contains 16 residues. CDR3 nucleotides: TGCGCCAGCAGCTTGGTATTAGGTGGGGAGGGATCACCCCTCCACTTT. Protein sequence: CASSLVLGGEGSPLHF.

The rearrangement joins TRBV10-3 to TRBJ2-3; 13 bases map to TRBD2. The CDR3 sequence is 18 residues long. J lost 0 bases, V lost 6 bases, and 9 bases had no gene match. The germline gives CDR1 ENHRY, CDR2 SYGVKD. CDR3 nucleotide sequence: TGTGCCATCAGACAGGACGGACTAGCGGGAGAGAGCACAGATACGCAGTATTTT. It is translated as CAIRQDGLAGESTDTQYF.

This clonotype was picked up many times. This chain joins TRBV14 and TRBJ1-2; D is uncertain. Germline CDR1 is SGHDN and CDR2 is FVKESK. The CDR3 runs 12 residues. V shed 1 base and J shed 7 bases, with 7 bases lying between them. Here the CDR3 reads CASSQASGGYTF. CDR3 in DNA: TGTGCCAGCAGCCAAGCATCGGGTGGCTACACCTTC.

The V call is TRBV10-3, the J call TRBJ2-7; D unclear. The CDR3 spans 14 residues. The V end lost 4 bases, the J end lost 3 bases, and 13 bases lay between the germline ends. Germline lookup yields CDR1 ENHRY and CDR2 SYGVKD. The CDR3 sequence is CAISGPLHIYEQYV. The CDR3 region has the DNA TGTGCCATCAGTGGCCCCTTACATATCTACGAGCAGTACGTC.

This clonotype was recorded a few times. The chain links TRBV7-8 to TRBJ1-2; D is perhaps TRBD1 (5 bases). Deletions cut 3 bases from V and 7 bases from J, with 12 bases between. The CDR3 consists of 13 residues. Germline-derived CDR1 and CDR2 are SGHVS and FQNEAQ. CDR3 protein: CASSFAGESGYTF. The DNA of the CDR3 is TGTGCCAGCAGCTTTGCGGGGGAAAGTGGCTACACCTTC. Drawing the rest from reference TRBV7-8 and TRBJ1-2, the complete variable domain is GAGVSQSPRYKVAKRGQDVALRCDPISGHVSLFWYQQALGQGPEFLTYFQNEAQLDKSGLPSDRFFAERPEGSVSTLKIQRTQQEDSAVYLCASSFAGESGYTFGSGTRLTVV.

V is TRBV30 and J is TRBJ1-4; 8 bases are a match to TRBD1. The CDR3 totals 14 residues. V shed 3 bases, J shed 6 bases, and the junction held 6 bases outside the gene matches. Germline V gives CDR1 GTSNPN, CDR2 SVGIG (reference sequence). The CDR3 DNA sequence: TGTGCCTGGAGCACAGGGGGATCGGATGAAAAACTGTTTTTT. Encoded protein: CAWSTGGSDEKLFF.

The rearrangement joins TRBV6-2 or TRBV6-3 to TRBJ2-7; TRBD1 might be the D (6 bases). The CDR3 has 15 residues. CDR1 and CDR2 (germline): MNHEY, SVGEGT. V was trimmed by 2 bases and J by 2 bases, leaving 13 bases between them. CDR3 sequence reads: CASSYGRDMTYEQYV. For the CDR3, the DNA is TGTGCCAGCAGTTACGGACGGGACATGACCTACGAGCAGTACGTC.

V is TRBV5-6 and J is TRBJ1-4; 10 nucleotides line up with TRBD1. CDR3 size: 16 residues. V lost 4 bases and J lost 5; bases outside the gene matches: 8. CDR1 is SGHDT, CDR2 YYEEEE, per germline. CDR3 nucleotides: TGTGCCAGCAGCGTGCGGGACAGGGGACGGAATGAAAAACTGTTTTTT. Residues: CASSVRDRGRNEKLFF. Supplemented by reference TRBV5-6 and TRBJ1-4, the full variable domain reads DAGVTQSPTHLIKTRGQQVTLRCSPKSGHDTVSWYQQALGQGPQFIFQYYEEEERQRGNFPDRFSGHQFPNYSSELNVNALLLGDSALYLCASSVRDRGRNEKLFFGSGTQLSVL.

Turning to this clonotype: This may be a read error: a much more frequent sequence differs by one nucleotide. The chain has TRBV7-6 and TRBJ2-5; D is perhaps TRBD2 (5 bases). Germline CDR1 is SGHVS and CDR2 is FNYEAQ. The CDR3 totals 16 residues. CDR3 region: CAISLATYGRGETQYF. For the CDR3, the DNA is TGTGCCATCAGCTTAGCGACGTATGGGAGAGGGGAGACCCAGTACTTC.

This clonotype was detected ten times or more. J is TRBJ1-1 and V is TRBV12-3 or TRBV12-4; D remains ambiguous. The V and J ends lost 6 bases and 5 bases respectively, with 16 bases between them. The CDR3 consists of 14 residues. CDR3 sequence: CASRTSMEGTEAFF. The CDR3 region has the DNA TGTGCCAGCAGGACTTCAATGGAAGGAACTGAAGCTTTCTTT.

This clonotype was counted at least ten times. The gene calls are TRBV28 and TRBJ1-1; D not resolved. V was cut by 5 bases and J by 2 bases, with 18 bases left in between. Germline CDR1 and CDR2: MDHEN and SYDVKM. The CDR3 sequence is 16 residues long. The CDR3 protein is CASSPTPDWTNTEAFF. CDR3 in DNA: TGTGCCAGCAGTCCCACCCCGGACTGGACCAACACTGAAGCTTTCTTT. Looking up the rest from reference TRBV28 and TRBJ1-1 gives the full variable domain: DVKVTQSSRYLVKRTGEKVFLECVQDMDHENMFWYRQDPGLGLRLIYFSYDVKMKEKGDIPEGYSVSREKKERFSLILESASTNQTSMYLCASSPTPDWTNTEAFFGQGTRLTVV.

This clonotype was counted many times. The chain is built from TRBV28 and TRBJ2-3; TRBD1 matches at 11 bases. The CDR3 has 15 amino acids. V shed 7 bases, J shed 2 bases, and the junction held 5 bases outside the gene matches. Germline CDR1 reads MDHEN; CDR2 reads SYDVKM. DNA for the CDR3: TGTGCCAGCAACCTGGGACAGGGGGTCACAGATACGCAGTATTTT. Protein product: CASNLGQGVTDTQYF.

The sample holds a few counts of this clonotype. The rearrangement joins TRBV3-1 to TRBJ2-5; D may be TRBD2 (5 bases). Trimming cost V 5 bases and J 6 bases, with 13 bases left between them. The CDR3 runs 13 residues. Germline values: CDR1 LGHDT, CDR2 YNNKEL (reference sequence). This CDR3 reads CASSFRGKKTQYF. The DNA of the CDR3 is TGTGCCAGCAGCTTCCGGGGTAAAAAGACCCAGTACTTC.

This clonotype was found a few times. The V and J genes are TRBV3-1 and TRBJ2-1, with 7 bases lining up with TRBD1. The CDR3 sequence is 16 residues long. With V trimmed by 2 bases and J by 6 bases, 10 bases remained unmatched. Germline V gene data show CDR1 as LGHDT and CDR2 as YNNKEL (reference sequence). The CDR3 loop reads CASSQITGVLINEQFF. The CDR3 nucleotides read TGTGCCAGCAGCCAAATTACAGGGGTTCTTATCAATGAGCAGTTCTTC.

This clonotype was counted a few times. The rearrangement uses TRBV2 and TRBJ2-5; D is unresolved. Trimming pared 2 bases from V and 0 bases from J, leaving 7 bases between. The length of the CDR3 is 14 residues. From germline, CDR1 is SNHLY and CDR2 FYNNEI. CDR3 amino acids: CASSEFGYQETQYF. The CDR3 DNA reads TGTGCCAGCAGTGAATTTGGCTACCAAGAGACCCAGTACTTC.